Given below is one T cell receptor (beta chain) in context. Its specificity is not known. The sample originates from a study of graft-versus-host responses after intestinal transplantation. At the level of the study: Recipients underwent multivisceral, liver-intestinal, or isolated intestinal transplants. The study gave all recipients anti-thymocyte globulin induction, then tacrolimus and steroids for 2 to 3 years. Regarding the study as a whole: Some patients had graft-donor T cell macrochimerism, and their allografts showed high graft-versus-host to host-versus-graft clonal ratios. Ileal or blood samples showed some GvH clones first, and such clones were also found in recipient marrow.

CDR3 length: 14 amino acids. The germline V gene encodes CDR1 MNHNS and CDR2 SASEGT. TCRdb's copy holds only in-frame clones and misses some; the assay was immunoSEQ multiplex PCR. The sample holds about 90,000 clones, approximately 92% seen once. This TCR derives from a human donor who received an intestinal transplant. This chain connects TRBV6-1 to TRBJ2-2; 12 bases fit TRBD1. Sample: unstimulated CD8+ T cells sorted from spleen or lymph node cells, taken before intestinal transplant. The CDR3: CAGTGGAGTGELFF. The CDR3 DNA reads TGTGCTGGGACAGGGGGCGCCGGGACCGGGGAGCTGTTTTTT.